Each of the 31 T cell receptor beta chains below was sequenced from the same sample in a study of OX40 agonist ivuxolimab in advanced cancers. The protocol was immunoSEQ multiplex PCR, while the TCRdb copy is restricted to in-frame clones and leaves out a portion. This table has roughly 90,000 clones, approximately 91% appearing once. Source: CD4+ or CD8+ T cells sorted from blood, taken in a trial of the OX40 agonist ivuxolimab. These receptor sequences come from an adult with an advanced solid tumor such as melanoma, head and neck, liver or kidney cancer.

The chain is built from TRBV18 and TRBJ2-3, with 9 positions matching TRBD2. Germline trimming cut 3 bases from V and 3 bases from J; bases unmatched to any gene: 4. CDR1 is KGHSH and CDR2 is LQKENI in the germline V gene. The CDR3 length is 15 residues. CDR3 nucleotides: TGTGCCAGCTCACCTGGACTAGCGAGTACAGATACGCAGTATTTT. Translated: CASSPGLASTDTQYF. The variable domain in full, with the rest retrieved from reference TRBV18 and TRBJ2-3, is NAGVMQNPRHLVRRRGQEARLRCSPMKGHSHVYWYRQLPEEGLKFMVYLQKENIIDESGMPKERFSAEFPKEGPSILRIQQVVRGDSAAYFCASSPGLASTDTQYFGPGTRLTVL.

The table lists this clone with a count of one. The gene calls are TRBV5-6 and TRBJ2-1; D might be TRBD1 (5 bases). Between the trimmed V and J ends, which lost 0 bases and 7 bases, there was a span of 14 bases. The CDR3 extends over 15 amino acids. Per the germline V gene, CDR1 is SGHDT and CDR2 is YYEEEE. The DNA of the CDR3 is TGTGCCAGCAGCTTGGAAAGGTCTAGGGGAAATGAGCAGTTCTTC. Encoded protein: CASSLERSRGNEQFF.

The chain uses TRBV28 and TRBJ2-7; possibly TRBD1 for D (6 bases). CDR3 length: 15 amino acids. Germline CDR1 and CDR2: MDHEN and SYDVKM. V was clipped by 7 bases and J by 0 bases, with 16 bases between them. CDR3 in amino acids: CASIGQFMASYEQYF. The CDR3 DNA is TGTGCCAGCATAGGACAGTTTATGGCCTCCTACGAGCAGTACTTC.

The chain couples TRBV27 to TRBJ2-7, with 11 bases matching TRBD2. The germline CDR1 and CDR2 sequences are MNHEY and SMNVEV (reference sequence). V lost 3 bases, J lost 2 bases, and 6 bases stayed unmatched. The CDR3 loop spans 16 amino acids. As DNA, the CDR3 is TGTGCCAGCAGTTTCCTGACTAGCGGGGCCCCCTACGAGCAGTACTTC. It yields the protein CASSFLTSGAPYEQYF.

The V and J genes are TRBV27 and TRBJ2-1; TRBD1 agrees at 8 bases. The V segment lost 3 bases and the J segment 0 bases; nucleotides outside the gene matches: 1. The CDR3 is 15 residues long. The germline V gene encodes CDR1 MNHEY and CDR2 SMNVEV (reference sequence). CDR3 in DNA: TGTGCCAGCAGTTTCGACAGGGGCTCCTACAATGAGCAGTTCTTC. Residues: CASSFDRGSYNEQFF.

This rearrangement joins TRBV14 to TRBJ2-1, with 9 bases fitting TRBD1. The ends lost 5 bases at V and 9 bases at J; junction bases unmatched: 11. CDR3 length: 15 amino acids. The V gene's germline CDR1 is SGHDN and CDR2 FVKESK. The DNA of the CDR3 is TGTGCCAGCAGCAGGACAGGGGCCCCAGGGAGTGAGCAGTTCTTC. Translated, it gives CASSRTGAPGSEQFF.

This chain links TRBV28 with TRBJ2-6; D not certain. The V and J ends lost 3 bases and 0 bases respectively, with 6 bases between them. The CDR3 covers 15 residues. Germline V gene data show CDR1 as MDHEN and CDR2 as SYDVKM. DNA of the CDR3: TGTGCCAGCAGTTTTATCTCCTCTGGGGCCAACGTCCTGACTTTC. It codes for CASSFISSGANVLTF.

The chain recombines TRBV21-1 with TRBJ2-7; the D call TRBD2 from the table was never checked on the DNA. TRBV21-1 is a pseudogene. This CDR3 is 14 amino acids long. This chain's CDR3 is CASSYFESSYEQYF. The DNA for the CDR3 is TGTGCCAGCAGTTATTTCGAGAGCTCCTACGAGCAGTACTTC.

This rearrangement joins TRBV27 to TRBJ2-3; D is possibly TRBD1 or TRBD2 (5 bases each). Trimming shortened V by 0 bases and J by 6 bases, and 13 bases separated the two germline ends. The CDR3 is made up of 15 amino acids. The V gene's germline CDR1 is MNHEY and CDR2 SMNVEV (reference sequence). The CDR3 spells CASSLSSRGADTQYF. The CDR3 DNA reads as TGTGCCAGCAGTTTATCCTCACGGGGCGCTGATACGCAGTATTTT.

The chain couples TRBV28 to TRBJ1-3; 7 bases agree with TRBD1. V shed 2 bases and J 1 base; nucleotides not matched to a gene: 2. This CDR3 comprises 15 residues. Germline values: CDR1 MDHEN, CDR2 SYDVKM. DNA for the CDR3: TGTGCCAGCAGTTTAATGACAGGGTCTGGAAACACCATATATTTT. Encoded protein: CASSLMTGSGNTIYF.

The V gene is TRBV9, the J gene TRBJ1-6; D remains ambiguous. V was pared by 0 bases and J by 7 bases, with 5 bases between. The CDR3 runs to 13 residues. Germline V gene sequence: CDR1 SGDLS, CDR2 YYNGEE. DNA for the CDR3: TGTGCCAGCAGCGTAGCCGTAAATTCACCCCTCCACTTT. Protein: CASSVAVNSPLHF.

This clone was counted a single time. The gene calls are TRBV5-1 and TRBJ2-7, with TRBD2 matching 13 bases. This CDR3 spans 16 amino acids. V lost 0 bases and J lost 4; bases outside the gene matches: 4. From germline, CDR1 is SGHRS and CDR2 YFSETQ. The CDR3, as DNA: TGCGCCAGCAGCTTGGGGGGGACTAGCGGGGCGTACGAGCAGTACTTC. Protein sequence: CASSLGGTSGAYEQYF. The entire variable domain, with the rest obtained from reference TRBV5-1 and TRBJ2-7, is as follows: KAGVTQTPRYLIKTRGQQVTLSCSPISGHRSVSWYQQTPGQGLQFLFEYFSETQRNKGNFPGRFSGRQFSNSRSEMNVSTLELGDSALYLCASSLGGTSGAYEQYFGPGTRLTVT.

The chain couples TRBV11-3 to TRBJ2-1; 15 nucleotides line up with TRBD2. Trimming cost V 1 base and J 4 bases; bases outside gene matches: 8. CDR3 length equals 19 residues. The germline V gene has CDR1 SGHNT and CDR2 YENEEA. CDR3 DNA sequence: TGTGCCAGCAGCTTAGGGACTAGCGGGAGGGCACGTTTTTACAATGAGCAGTTCTTC. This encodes CASSLGTSGRARFYNEQFF.

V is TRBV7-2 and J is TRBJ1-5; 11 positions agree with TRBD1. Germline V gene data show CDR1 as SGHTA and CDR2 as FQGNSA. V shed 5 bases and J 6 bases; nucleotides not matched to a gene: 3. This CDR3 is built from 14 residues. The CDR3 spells CASSGQGASQPQHF. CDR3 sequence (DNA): TGTGCCAGCAGCGGACAGGGGGCTTCTCAGCCCCAGCATTTT.

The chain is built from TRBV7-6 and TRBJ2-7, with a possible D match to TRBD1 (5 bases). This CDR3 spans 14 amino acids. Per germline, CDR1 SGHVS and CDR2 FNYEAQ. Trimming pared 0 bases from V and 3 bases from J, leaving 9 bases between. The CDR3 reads CASSLAGQIYEQYF. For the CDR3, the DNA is TGTGCCAGCAGCTTAGCAGGACAAATCTACGAGCAGTACTTC. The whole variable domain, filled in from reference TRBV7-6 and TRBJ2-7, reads GAGVSQSPRYKVTKRGQDVALRCDPISGHVSLYWYRQALGQGPEFLTYFNYEAQQDKSGLPNDRFSAERPEGSISTLTIQRTEQRDSAMYRCASSLAGQIYEQYFGPGTRLTVT.

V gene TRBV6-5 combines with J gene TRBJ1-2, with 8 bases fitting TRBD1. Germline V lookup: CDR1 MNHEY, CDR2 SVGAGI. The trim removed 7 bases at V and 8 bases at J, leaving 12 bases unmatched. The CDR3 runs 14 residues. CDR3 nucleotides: TGTGCCAGCAAGCGTGGACAACAGGGGGAAGGCTACACCTTC. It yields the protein CASKRGQQGEGYTF.

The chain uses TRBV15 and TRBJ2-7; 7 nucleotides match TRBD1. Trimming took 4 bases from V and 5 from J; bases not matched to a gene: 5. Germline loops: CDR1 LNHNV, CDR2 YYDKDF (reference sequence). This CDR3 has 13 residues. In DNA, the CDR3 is TGTGCCACCAGCAAGGGGGCAAGGAACGAGCAGTACTTC. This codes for CATSKGARNEQYF.

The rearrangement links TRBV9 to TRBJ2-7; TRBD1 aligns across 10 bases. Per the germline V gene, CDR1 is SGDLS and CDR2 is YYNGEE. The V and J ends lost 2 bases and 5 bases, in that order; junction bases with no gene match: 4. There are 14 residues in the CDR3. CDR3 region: CASSVRDRGHEQYF. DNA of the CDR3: TGTGCCAGCAGCGTCCGGGACAGGGGCCACGAGCAGTACTTC.

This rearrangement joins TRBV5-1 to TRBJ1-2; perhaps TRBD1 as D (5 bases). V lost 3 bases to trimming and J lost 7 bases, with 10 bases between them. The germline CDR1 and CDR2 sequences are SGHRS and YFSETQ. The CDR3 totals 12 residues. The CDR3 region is CASSYSGTGYTF. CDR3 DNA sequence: TGCGCCAGCAGCTACTCAGGGACTGGCTACACCTTC.

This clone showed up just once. CDR3 region: CASSPAGLNTEAFF. The CDR3 coding sequence is TGTGCCAGCTCACCCGCAGGGTTGAACACTGAAGCTTTCTTT. The J gene is TRBJ1-1, the V gene TRBV18, with a tentative D call TRBD1 (5 bases). The V gene's germline CDR1 is KGHSH and CDR2 LQKENI. The CDR3 is made up of 14 amino acids. The V and J ends lost 3 bases and 0 bases respectively, with 8 bases between them.

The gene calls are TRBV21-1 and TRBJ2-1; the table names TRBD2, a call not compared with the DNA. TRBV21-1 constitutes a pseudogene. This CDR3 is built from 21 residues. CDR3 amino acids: CASSSLCDLTSGTGQRNEQFF. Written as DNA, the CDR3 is TGTGCCAGCAGCTCATTATGCGACTTAACTAGCGGGACGGGTCAACGCAATGAGCAGTTCTTC.

The CDR3 spells CASSPSKSEQYF. For the CDR3, the DNA is TGTGCCAGCTCACCATCCAAGAGCGAGCAGTACTTC. This rearrangement joins TRBV18 to TRBJ2-7, with no clear D. V was cut by 2 bases and J by 6 bases, with 8 bases left in between. Germline assignment: CDR1 KGHSH and CDR2 LQKENI. The CDR3 length is 12 residues.

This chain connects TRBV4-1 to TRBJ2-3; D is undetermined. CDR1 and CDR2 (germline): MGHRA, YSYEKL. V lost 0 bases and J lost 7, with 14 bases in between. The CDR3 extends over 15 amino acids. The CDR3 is CASSQDAGPSNTQYF. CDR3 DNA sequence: TGCGCCAGCAGCCAAGACGCTGGGCCTTCAAATACGCAGTATTTT.

The CDR3 DNA reads as TGTGCCAGCAGCCCCCGTCTTACGAACTACAATGAGCAGTTCTTC. Its protein product is CASSPRLTNYNEQFF. The chain joins TRBV11-1 to TRBJ2-1; D not resolved. V lost 5 bases and J lost 3, with 14 bases in between. Germline CDR1 is SGHAT and CDR2 is FQDESV (reference sequence). The length of the CDR3 is 15 residues.

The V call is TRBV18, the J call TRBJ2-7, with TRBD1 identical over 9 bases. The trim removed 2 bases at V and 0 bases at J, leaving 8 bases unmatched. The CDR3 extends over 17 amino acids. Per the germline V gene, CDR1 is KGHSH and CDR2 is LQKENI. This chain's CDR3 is CASSPVTGGPSSYEQYF. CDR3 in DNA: TGTGCCAGCTCACCAGTTACAGGGGGCCCAAGCTCCTACGAGCAGTACTTC.

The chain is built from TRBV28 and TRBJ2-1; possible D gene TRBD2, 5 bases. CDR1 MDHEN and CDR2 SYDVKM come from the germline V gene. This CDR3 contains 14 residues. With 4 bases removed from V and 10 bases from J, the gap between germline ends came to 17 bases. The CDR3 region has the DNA TGTGCCAGCAGTTCCCGGGGTGGTTTTCGGGAGCAGTTCTTC. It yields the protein CASSSRGGFREQFF.

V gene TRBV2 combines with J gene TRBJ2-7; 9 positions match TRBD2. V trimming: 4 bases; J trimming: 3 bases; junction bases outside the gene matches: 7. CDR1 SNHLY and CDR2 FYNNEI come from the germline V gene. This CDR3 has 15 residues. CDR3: CASSAQAGGVYEQYF. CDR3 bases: TGTGCCAGCAGTGCTCAAGCGGGAGGCGTCTACGAGCAGTACTTC.

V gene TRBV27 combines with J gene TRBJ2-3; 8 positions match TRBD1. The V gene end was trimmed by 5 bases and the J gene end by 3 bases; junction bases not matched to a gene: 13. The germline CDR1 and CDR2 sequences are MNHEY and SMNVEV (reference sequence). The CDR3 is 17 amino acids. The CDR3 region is CASSPLGQGPSTDTQYF. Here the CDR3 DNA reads TGTGCCAGCAGTCCCTTAGGACAGGGACCGTCTACAGATACGCAGTATTTT.

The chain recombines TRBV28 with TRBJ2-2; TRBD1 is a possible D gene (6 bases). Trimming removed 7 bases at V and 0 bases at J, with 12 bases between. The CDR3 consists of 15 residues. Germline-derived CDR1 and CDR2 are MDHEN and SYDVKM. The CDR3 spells CASNPGHANTGELFF. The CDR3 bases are TGTGCCAGCAACCCGGGACACGCGAACACCGGGGAGCTGTTTTTT.

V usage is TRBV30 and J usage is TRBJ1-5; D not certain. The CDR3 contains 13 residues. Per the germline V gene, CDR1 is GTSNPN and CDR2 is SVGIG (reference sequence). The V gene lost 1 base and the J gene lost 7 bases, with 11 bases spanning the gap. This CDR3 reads CAWSGPGRQPQHF. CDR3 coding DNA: TGTGCCTGGAGTGGCCCAGGAAGGCAGCCCCAGCATTTT.

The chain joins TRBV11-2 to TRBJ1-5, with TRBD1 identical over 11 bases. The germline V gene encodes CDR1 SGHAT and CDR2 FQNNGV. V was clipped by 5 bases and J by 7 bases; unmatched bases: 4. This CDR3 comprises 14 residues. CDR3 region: CASSLGQGGQPQHF. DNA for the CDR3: TGTGCCAGCAGCCTGGGACAGGGGGGCCAGCCCCAGCATTTT. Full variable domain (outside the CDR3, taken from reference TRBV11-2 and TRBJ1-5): EAGVAQSPRYKIIEKRQSVAFWCNPISGHATLYWYQQILGQGPKLLIQFQNNGVVDDSQLPKDRFSAERLKGVDSTLKIQPAKLEDSAVYLCASSLGQGGQPQHFGDGTRLSIL.